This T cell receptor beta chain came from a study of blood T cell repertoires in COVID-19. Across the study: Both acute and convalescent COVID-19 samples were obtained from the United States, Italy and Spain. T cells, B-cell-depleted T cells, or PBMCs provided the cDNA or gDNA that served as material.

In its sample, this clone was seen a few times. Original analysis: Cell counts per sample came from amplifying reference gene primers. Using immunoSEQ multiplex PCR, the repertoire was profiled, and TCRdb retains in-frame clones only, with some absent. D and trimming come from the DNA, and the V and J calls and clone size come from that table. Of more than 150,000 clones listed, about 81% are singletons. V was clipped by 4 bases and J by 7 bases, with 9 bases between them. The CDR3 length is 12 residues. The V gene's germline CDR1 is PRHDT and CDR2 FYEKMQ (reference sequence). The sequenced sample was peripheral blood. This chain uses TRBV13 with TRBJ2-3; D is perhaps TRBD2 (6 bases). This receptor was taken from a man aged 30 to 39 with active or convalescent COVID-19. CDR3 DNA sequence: TGTGCCAGCAGCTCAGCGGGTTATACGCAGTATTTT. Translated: CASSSAGYTQYF.